This is a list of T cell receptor beta chains from one sample in a study of control samples from healthy donors and cancer patients. Sequencing was performed with immunoSEQ multiplex PCR; in TCRdb, only in-frame clones are kept and a portion is missing. This sample has under 150,000 clones, with more than 75% found just once. Sequencing was done on a sample of blood. These receptors came from a woman in her 70s in good health. Each CDR3 is given with its conserved first and last residue. Fields, in order: V gene, J gene, clone size, D gene, CDR3 protein, CDR3 DNA. D genes are given only for firm matches. Size values are once, few and many counts, or a class for expanded clones, and some rows have none.

v_gene: TRBV9; j_gene: TRBJ2-1; abundance: NA; d_gene: TRBD1; CDR3aa: CASSVGQGVLNEQFF; CDR3nt: TGTGCCAGCAGCGTCGGACAGGGAGTTCTCAATGAGCAGTTCTTC
v_gene: TRBV4-3; j_gene: TRBJ1-3; abundance: NA; d_gene: TRBD1; CDR3aa: CASSQDYGQGSGNTIYF; CDR3nt: TGCGCCAGCAGCCAAGATTACGGACAGGGCAGTGGAAACACCATATATTTT
v_gene: TRBV18; j_gene: TRBJ2-3; abundance: NA; d_gene: NA; CDR3aa: CASSPRLGDTQYF; CDR3nt: TGTGCCAGCTCACCTCGACTGGGAGATACGCAGTATTTT
v_gene: TRBV7-2; j_gene: TRBJ1-1; abundance: NA; d_gene: NA; CDR3aa: CASSPYKNTEAFF; CDR3nt: TGTGCCAGCAGCCCCTACAAGAACACTGAAGCTTTCTTT
v_gene: TRBV19; j_gene: TRBJ1-5; abundance: NA; d_gene: TRBD1; CDR3aa: CASSTRQGVDQPQHF; CDR3nt: TGTGCCAGTAGTACTCGACAGGGTGTCGATCAGCCCCAGCATTTT
v_gene: TRBV6-1; j_gene: TRBJ1-1; abundance: NA; d_gene: NA; CDR3aa: CASSERWAYTEAFF; CDR3nt: TGTGCCAGCAGTGAAAGATGGGCATACACTGAAGCTTTCTTT
v_gene: TRBV19; j_gene: TRBJ1-1; abundance: NA; d_gene: NA; CDR3aa: CASSIEPGDTEAFF; CDR3nt: TGTGCCAGTAGTATAGAGCCGGGGGACACTGAAGCTTTCTTT
v_gene: TRBV24-1; j_gene: TRBJ2-1; abundance: NA; d_gene: TRBD1; CDR3aa: CATSDFTGGFNEQFF; CDR3nt: TGTGCCACCAGTGATTTTACAGGGGGGTTCAATGAGCAGTTCTTC
v_gene: TRBV6-6; j_gene: TRBJ1-3; abundance: NA; d_gene: NA; CDR3aa: CASSYFLGGYGNTIYF; CDR3nt: TGTGCCAGCAGTTATTTTCTCGGGGGATATGGAAACACCATATATTTT
v_gene: TRBV12-3/TRBV12-4; j_gene: TRBJ1-1; abundance: NA; d_gene: TRBD1; CDR3aa: CASSLGQGLEAFF; CDR3nt: TGTGCCAGCAGTTTGGGACAGGGCCTCGAAGCTTTCTTT
v_gene: TRBV18; j_gene: TRBJ1-4; abundance: NA; d_gene: NA; CDR3aa: CASSPRTESNEKLFF; CDR3nt: TGTGCCAGCTCACCAAGGACGGAGTCTAATGAAAAACTGTTTTTT
v_gene: TRBV29-1; j_gene: TRBJ2-7; abundance: NA; d_gene: NA; CDR3aa: CSYGATAYEQYF; CDR3nt: TGCAGCTACGGGGCGACAGCATACGAGCAGTACTTC
v_gene: TRBV5-1; j_gene: TRBJ2-7; abundance: NA; d_gene: NA; CDR3aa: CASSLGNGNSYEQYF; CDR3nt: TGCGCCAGCAGCTTGGGGAACGGGAATTCCTACGAGCAGTACTTC
v_gene: TRBV11-2; j_gene: TRBJ1-1; abundance: NA; d_gene: TRBD1; CDR3aa: CASSPRGHGTEAFF; CDR3nt: TGTGCCAGCAGCCCCAGGGGGCATGGCACTGAAGCTTTCTTT
v_gene: TRBV15; j_gene: TRBJ1-5; abundance: NA; d_gene: NA; CDR3aa: CATSRVGAPQHF; CDR3nt: TGTGCCACCAGCAGAGTAGGGGCGCCCCAGCATTTT
v_gene: TRBV19; j_gene: TRBJ2-1; abundance: NA; d_gene: TRBD1; CDR3aa: CASSLGQNNEQFF; CDR3nt: TGTGCCAGTAGCCTGGGACAGAACAATGAGCAGTTCTTC
v_gene: TRBV2; j_gene: TRBJ2-3; abundance: NA; d_gene: TRBD2; CDR3aa: CASSPGLAGTDTQYF; CDR3nt: TGTGCCAGCAGTCCGGGACTAGCGGGCACAGATACGCAGTATTTT
v_gene: TRBV5-8; j_gene: TRBJ1-1; abundance: NA; d_gene: NA; CDR3aa: CASSPGVGRGDTEAFF; CDR3nt: TGTGCCAGCAGCCCTGGGGTCGGGCGGGGGGACACTGAAGCTTTCTTT
v_gene: TRBV5-1; j_gene: TRBJ2-2; abundance: NA; d_gene: NA; CDR3aa: CASSLLWDGELFF; CDR3nt: TGCGCCAGCAGCCTCCTGTGGGACGGGGAGCTGTTTTTT
v_gene: TRBV6-2/TRBV6-3; j_gene: TRBJ1-1; abundance: NA; d_gene: TRBD1; CDR3aa: CASSRGQGGREAFF; CDR3nt: TGTGCCAGCAGCCGGGGGCAGGGGGGGAGAGAAGCTTTCTTT
v_gene: TRBV7-9; j_gene: TRBJ2-7; abundance: NA; d_gene: TRBD2; CDR3aa: CASSTSGEQYF; CDR3nt: TGTGCCAGCAGCACTAGCGGGGAGCAGTACTTC
v_gene: TRBV3-1/TRBV3-2; j_gene: TRBJ2-1; abundance: NA; d_gene: NA; CDR3aa: CASSQGGGPYNEQFF; CDR3nt: TGTGCCAGCAGCCAAGGCGGGGGCCCATACAATGAGCAGTTCTTC
v_gene: TRBV9; j_gene: TRBJ2-1; abundance: NA; d_gene: TRBD2; CDR3aa: CASSVEPSGGPRHNEQFF; CDR3nt: TGTGCCAGCAGCGTAGAGCCTAGCGGGGGGCCCAGACACAATGAGCAGTTCTTC
v_gene: TRBV7-6; j_gene: TRBJ2-7; abundance: NA; d_gene: TRBD1; CDR3aa: CASSLAPRDSNYEQYF; CDR3nt: TGTGCCAGCAGCTTAGCTCCTCGGGACAGCAACTACGAGCAGTACTTC
v_gene: TRBV3-1/TRBV3-2; j_gene: TRBJ2-1; abundance: NA; d_gene: NA; CDR3aa: CASSQRTGLGGNGQFF; CDR3nt: TGTGCCAGCAGCCAAAGAACTGGCCTCGGAGGAAATGGGCAGTTCTTC
v_gene: TRBV3-1/TRBV3-2; j_gene: TRBJ1-4; abundance: NA; d_gene: NA; CDR3aa: CASSQVPRQRDEKLFF; CDR3nt: TGTGCCAGCAGCCAAGTTCCCAGACAACGAGATGAAAAACTGTTTTTT
v_gene: TRBV5-6; j_gene: TRBJ2-2; abundance: NA; d_gene: NA; CDR3aa: CASSLEVGGLTGELFF; CDR3nt: TGTGCCAGCAGCTTGGAGGTCGGGGGCCTCACCGGGGAGCTGTTTTTT
v_gene: TRBV7-2; j_gene: TRBJ1-1; abundance: NA; d_gene: NA; CDR3aa: CASSGSGRNTEAFF; CDR3nt: TGTGCCAGCAGCGGGTCCGGGAGGAACACTGAAGCTTTCTTT
v_gene: TRBV6-5; j_gene: TRBJ1-1; abundance: NA; d_gene: NA; CDR3aa: CASRWQARYTEAFF; CDR3nt: TGTGCCAGCAGATGGCAGGCCCGATACACTGAAGCTTTCTTT
v_gene: TRBV25-1; j_gene: TRBJ1-6; abundance: NA; d_gene: TRBD1; CDR3aa: CASSESGQGNSPLHF; CDR3nt: TGTGCCAGCAGTGAATCGGGACAGGGGAATTCACCCCTCCACTTT
v_gene: TRBV5-1; j_gene: TRBJ1-4; abundance: NA; d_gene: NA; CDR3aa: CASSFDSYNEKLFF; CDR3nt: TGCGCCAGCAGCTTCGACAGTTATAATGAAAAACTGTTTTTT
v_gene: TRBV18; j_gene: TRBJ1-5; abundance: NA; d_gene: NA; CDR3aa: CASAGVRDQPQHF; CDR3nt: TGTGCCAGCGCAGGGGTTCGGGATCAGCCCCAGCATTTT
v_gene: TRBV5-1; j_gene: TRBJ1-6; abundance: NA; d_gene: NA; CDR3aa: CASSLEAGSRNSPLHF; CDR3nt: TGCGCCAGCAGCTTGGAGGCAGGGTCACGGAATTCACCCCTCCACTTT
v_gene: TRBV7-9; j_gene: TRBJ1-2; abundance: NA; d_gene: TRBD1; CDR3aa: CASSPGTGGYGYTF; CDR3nt: TGTGCCAGCAGCCCCGGGACAGGGGGCTATGGCTACACCTTC
v_gene: TRBV4-2; j_gene: TRBJ2-1; abundance: NA; d_gene: TRBD2; CDR3aa: CASSQGGSGGAADEQFF; CDR3nt: TGTGCCAGCAGCCAAGGGGGTAGCGGGGGGGCCGCAGATGAGCAGTTCTTC
v_gene: TRBV6-6; j_gene: TRBJ1-3; abundance: NA; d_gene: NA; CDR3aa: CASSYRTPSGNTIYF; CDR3nt: TGTGCCAGCAGTTACAGGACACCCTCTGGAAACACCATATATTTT
v_gene: TRBV5-1; j_gene: TRBJ1-1; abundance: NA; d_gene: NA; CDR3aa: CASSLAVSNTEAFF; CDR3nt: TGCGCCAGCAGCTTGGCCGTCAGTAACACTGAAGCTTTCTTT
v_gene: TRBV2; j_gene: TRBJ1-4; abundance: NA; d_gene: NA; CDR3aa: CASRPGTATNEKLFF; CDR3nt: TGTGCCAGCAGGCCGGGGACCGCAACTAATGAAAAACTGTTTTTT
v_gene: TRBV3-1/TRBV3-2; j_gene: TRBJ2-5; abundance: NA; d_gene: TRBD1; CDR3aa: CASSQSRNRGRETQYF; CDR3nt: TGTGCCAGCAGCCAAAGCAGGAACAGGGGCCGGGAGACCCAGTACTTC
v_gene: TRBV6-5; j_gene: TRBJ1-5; abundance: NA; d_gene: NA; CDR3aa: CASSVSASSQHF; CDR3nt: TGTGCCAGCAGCGTCAGCGCTTCGTCCCAGCATTTT
v_gene: TRBV19; j_gene: TRBJ1-1; abundance: few; d_gene: TRBD1; CDR3aa: CASEPLDRPYEAFF; CDR3nt: TGTGCCAGCGAACCTCTGGACAGGCCCTATGAAGCTTTCTTT
v_gene: TRBV2; j_gene: TRBJ1-2; abundance: NA; d_gene: NA; CDR3aa: CASRAGRNYGYTF; CDR3nt: TGTGCCAGCAGAGCCGGACGGAACTATGGCTACACCTTC
v_gene: TRBV5-1; j_gene: TRBJ1-3; abundance: NA; d_gene: NA; CDR3aa: CASSLEWGSLDTIYF; CDR3nt: TGCGCCAGCAGCTTGGAGTGGGGGAGCTTGGACACCATATATTTT
v_gene: TRBV15; j_gene: TRBJ1-6; abundance: NA; d_gene: NA; CDR3aa: CATSSSYNSPLHF; CDR3nt: TGTGCCACGTCGAGCTCCTATAATTCACCCCTCCACTTT
v_gene: TRBV6-5; j_gene: TRBJ1-3; abundance: NA; d_gene: NA; CDR3aa: CASSYGGNLGNTIYF; CDR3nt: TGTGCCAGCAGTTACGGGGGGAACCTTGGAAACACCATATATTTT
v_gene: TRBV19; j_gene: TRBJ1-2; abundance: NA; d_gene: TRBD1; CDR3aa: CASRPGQNNYGYTF; CDR3nt: TGTGCCAGTAGGCCGGGACAGAATAACTATGGCTACACCTTC
v_gene: TRBV5-1; j_gene: TRBJ1-1; abundance: NA; d_gene: NA; CDR3aa: CASSLEGTEAFF; CDR3nt: TGCGCCAGCAGCTTAGAGGGGACTGAAGCTTTCTTT
v_gene: TRBV9; j_gene: TRBJ1-3; abundance: NA; d_gene: TRBD1; CDR3aa: CASTPGTGVGNTIYF; CDR3nt: TGTGCCAGCACCCCCGGGACAGGGGTAGGAAACACCATATATTTT
v_gene: TRBV18; j_gene: TRBJ2-1; abundance: NA; d_gene: TRBD2; CDR3aa: CASSPLRASGYNEQFF; CDR3nt: TGTGCCAGCTCACCTCTGAGGGCTAGCGGGTACAATGAGCAGTTCTTC
v_gene: TRBV24-1; j_gene: TRBJ1-5; abundance: NA; d_gene: NA; CDR3aa: CATSDLTAGEPQHF; CDR3nt: TGTGCCACCAGTGATTTAACGGCTGGGGAGCCCCAGCATTTT
v_gene: TRBV5-4; j_gene: TRBJ1-4; abundance: NA; d_gene: TRBD1; CDR3aa: CASSFKGAEKLFF; CDR3nt: TGTGCCAGCAGCTTTAAGGGGGCCGAAAAACTGTTTTTT
v_gene: TRBV4-3; j_gene: TRBJ1-5; abundance: NA; d_gene: TRBD1; CDR3aa: CASSQDGTENQPQHF; CDR3nt: TGCGCCAGCAGCCAAGATGGGACAGAGAATCAGCCCCAGCATTTT
v_gene: TRBV6-5; j_gene: TRBJ2-1; abundance: NA; d_gene: NA; CDR3aa: CASRETGGPNEQFF; CDR3nt: TGTGCCAGCAGGGAGACTGGGGGCCCCAATGAGCAGTTCTTC
v_gene: TRBV5-4; j_gene: TRBJ1-1; abundance: NA; d_gene: NA; CDR3aa: CASSLVGVNTEAFF; CDR3nt: TGTGCCAGCAGCTTGGTTGGGGTGAACACTGAAGCTTTCTTT
v_gene: TRBV27; j_gene: TRBJ2-1; abundance: NA; d_gene: NA; CDR3aa: CASSLWGSSYNEQFF; CDR3nt: TGTGCCAGCAGTTTATGGGGGTCCTCCTACAATGAGCAGTTCTTC